This TCR beta chain came from a study of blood T cells in healthy people across ages. Overall study findings and caveats: Donors of long life had a larger count of naive CD4+ cells and greater diversity than aged donors.

V lost 5 bases to trimming and J lost 0 bases, with 11 bases between them. Looked up from germline, CDR1 is SGHTA and CDR2 is FQGNSA. The CDR3 has 15 amino acids. A second PCR of 7 to 11 cycles used a sample-barcoded 5' primer and a J-beta primer mix. A single record per CDR3 protein comes from TCRdb applying MiXCR to the 5' RACE reads. Of roughly 830,000 distinct CDR3 sequences detected, about 59% appear once; the ten largest clones hold about a quarter. Concerning this clonotype itself: The antigen is not known.

Sequencing was carried out using blood. The chain combines TRBV7-2 with TRBJ2-1, with D possibly TRBD2 on 6 matching bases. The sequence derives from a man aged 30 to 39 in good health. CDR3 sequence: CASSVVAASYNEQFF. CDR3 nucleotides: TGTGCCAGCAGCGTCGTAGCGGCCTCCTACAATGAGCAGTTCTTC.